The 16 T cell receptor beta chains below were found in one sample sequenced in a study of cytomegalovirus exposure and HLA in healthy donors. Amplification used 60 Vbeta primers and 13 Jbeta primers. Clones were sequenced by immunoSEQ multiplex PCR, and TCRdb holds only the in-frame ones, with some missing. In the table there are 130,000 or so clones, approximately 82% of which are singletons. Sequenced material: PBMCs. All receptors derive from a woman between 18 and 29 years old in good health and CMV-seropositive.

The chain links TRBV14 to TRBJ2-7, with 7 positions matching TRBD1. Trimming at V came to 5 bases and at J to 7 bases, leaving 14 bases not matched to a gene. The CDR3 runs 15 residues. Germline V gene lookup returns CDR1 SGHDN and CDR2 FVKESK. CDR3 bases: TGTGCCAGCAGCTCCCACAGGGGCCCTCGGAGGGAGCAGTACTTC. Its protein is CASSSHRGPRREQYF.

The chain is built from TRBV21-1 and TRBJ1-5; TRBD1, the table's D call, was not compared with the DNA. TRBV21-1 is an annotated pseudogene. The CDR3 loop spans 13 amino acids. The CDR3 nucleotides read TGTGCCACCGGTAGACAGGGCAATCAGCCCCAGCATTTT. Residues: CATGRQGNQPQHF.

This clone is labeled medium-sized. The V call is TRBV4-1, the J call TRBJ2-2, with 12 bases identical to TRBD2. Per the germline V gene, CDR1 is MGHRA and CDR2 is YSYEKL. Trimming took 0 bases from V and 2 from J; bases not matched to a gene: 1. The CDR3 contains 17 residues. CDR3 region: CASSQETSGGNTGELFF. The CDR3 DNA sequence: TGCGCCAGCAGCCAAGAGACTAGCGGGGGTAACACCGGGGAGCTGTTTTTT.

The V gene is TRBV6-5, the J gene TRBJ1-5; D ambiguous. Looked up from germline, CDR1 is MNHEY and CDR2 is SVGAGI. The CDR3 contains 12 residues. Trimming removed 7 bases at V and 0 bases at J, with 4 bases between. CDR3 sequence: CASTNSNQPQHF. DNA for the CDR3: TGTGCCAGCACAAATAGCAATCAGCCCCAGCATTTT.

This chain uses TRBV19 with TRBJ2-1; 7 nucleotides agree with TRBD1. CDR1 is LNHDA and CDR2 is SQIVND in the germline V gene (reference sequence). CDR3 length equals 14 residues. The V gene end was trimmed by 7 bases and the J gene end by 4 bases; junction bases not matched to a gene: 7. Here the CDR3 DNA reads TGTGCCAGTATGTCCCTGGACAGGTACAATGAGCAGTTCTTC. Translating it yields CASMSLDRYNEQFF.

In its sample, this clone was seen once. One junction end disagrees with the germline gene, perhaps due to a read error. At the DNA level, this CDR3 is encoded by other sequences in the same sample as well. The rearrangement uses TRBV5-1 and TRBJ1-1, with 8 nucleotides matching TRBD1. The CDR3 has 16 residues. The germline CDR1 and CDR2 sequences are SGHRS and YFSETQ. The CDR3 coding sequence is TGCGCCAGCAGTACCGGGACAGGTTTGGTGAACACCGAAGCTTTCTTT. This codes for CASSTGTGLVNTEAFF.

The chain recombines TRBV11-3 with TRBJ2-1, with 9 bases lining up with TRBD2. This CDR3 is 14 amino acids long. V trimming: 6 bases; J trimming: 9 bases; junction bases outside the gene matches: 9. Germline assignment: CDR1 SGHNT and CDR2 YENEEA. Here the CDR3 reads CASRLLAGGGEQFF. In nucleotides, the CDR3 is TGTGCCAGCAGATTACTGGCGGGGGGGGGTGAGCAGTTCTTC.

The chain joins TRBV19 to TRBJ1-2; 7 bases are a match to TRBD1. CDR1 is LNHDA and CDR2 is SQIVND in the germline V gene (reference sequence). The CDR3 runs 14 residues. Unmatched junction bases numbered 6, after V lost 7 bases and J lost 1 base. The CDR3 reads CASTGGQINYGYTF. The DNA of the CDR3 is TGTGCCAGTACCGGGGGACAGATTAACTATGGCTACACCTTC.

The genes are TRBV28 and TRBJ2-1; 10 positions agree with TRBD2. Germline V gene sequence: CDR1 MDHEN, CDR2 SYDVKM. V dropped 5 bases and J dropped 2; count of bases not matched to a gene: 6. The CDR3 extends over 16 amino acids. As DNA, the CDR3 is TGTGCCAGCAGTACTACCAGCGGGGGGGCCTACAATGAGCAGTTCTTC. It specifies CASSTTSGGAYNEQFF.

CDR3 nucleotides: TGTGCCAGTAGTTCCCCGGACACCCCTTACGAGCAGTACTTC. This codes for CASSSPDTPYEQYF. This chain connects TRBV19 to TRBJ2-5, with D maybe TRBD1 (5 bases). The J call may be mistaken, given a closer DNA end match to TRBJ2-7. Germline V gene data show CDR1 as LNHDA and CDR2 as SQIVND (reference sequence). The length of the CDR3 is 14 residues.

V usage is TRBV4-2 and J usage is TRBJ1-5; D gene ambiguous. This CDR3 region has 12 residues. Germline CDR1 LGHNA, CDR2 YNFKEQ. V was pared by 4 bases and J by 7 bases, with 8 bases between. CDR3 amino acids: CASSPREQPQHF. The CDR3 region has the DNA TGTGCCAGCAGCCCTCGCGAGCAGCCCCAGCATTTT.

This clone was detected a few times. The chain combines TRBV7-9 with TRBJ2-7; weak D call: TRBD2 (5 bases). V lost 1 base and J lost 5, with 9 bases in between. This CDR3 spans 13 amino acids. Germline CDR1 is SEHNR and CDR2 is FQNEAQ (reference sequence). CDR3 amino acids: CASSLVGRDEQYF. Written as DNA, the CDR3 is TGTGCCAGCAGCTTAGTAGGGAGAGACGAGCAGTACTTC. The full variable domain, with the rest looked up from reference TRBV7-9 and TRBJ2-7, is DTGVSQNPRHKITKRGQNVTFRCDPISEHNRLYWYRQTLGQGPEFLTYFQNEAQLEKSRLLSDRFSAERPKGSFSTLEIQRTEQGDSAMYLCASSLVGRDEQYFGPGTRLTVT.

The chain uses TRBV15 and TRBJ1-4; D might be TRBD1 (5 bases). The ends were cut back, 1 base at V and 0 bases at J, with 9 bases in the middle. CDR1 LNHNV and CDR2 YYDKDF come from the germline V gene (reference sequence). This CDR3 has 16 amino acids. CDR3 region: CATSRAAGATNEKLFF. The CDR3 DNA reads as TGTGCCACCAGCAGAGCCGCGGGGGCAACTAATGAAAAACTGTTTTTT.

This clone was seen a single time. The chain recombines TRBV5-1 with TRBJ1-1; 9 positions match TRBD1. This CDR3 comprises 16 residues. The V segment lost 3 bases and the J segment 5 bases; nucleotides outside the gene matches: 11. Germline assignment: CDR1 SGHRS and CDR2 YFSETQ. The CDR3 loop is CASSSNPGQGMTEAFF. The CDR3 DNA sequence: TGCGCCAGCAGCTCCAATCCGGGACAGGGTATGACTGAAGCTTTCTTT.

J is TRBJ1-1 and V is TRBV29-1, with TRBD1 identical over 8 bases. Trimming took 2 bases from V and 4 from J; bases not matched to a gene: 9. Germline V gene sequence: CDR1 SQVTM, CDR2 ANQGSEA. The CDR3 has 15 amino acids. CDR3 in amino acids: CSVEPGQGGITEAFF. CDR3 sequence (DNA): TGCAGCGTTGAACCTGGACAGGGAGGGATCACTGAAGCTTTCTTT.

The chain combines TRBV27 with TRBJ1-6; a weak D match, TRBD1 (6 bases). This CDR3 is built from 13 residues. Trimming stripped 4 bases from V and 14 bases from J, with 15 bases between. Germline CDR1 is MNHEY and CDR2 is SMNVEV (reference sequence). The CDR3 protein is CASSSAAGASLHF. For the CDR3, the DNA is TGTGCCAGCAGTTCAGCGGCAGGGGCGTCCCTCCACTTT.